This TCR beta chain was obtained from a study of breast tumors, draining lymph nodes, adjacent tissues. Via MiXCR, TCRdb re-called the multiplex PCR reads, giving one row per CDR3 protein. The data contain around 140,000 distinct CDR3 sequences, about 22% of them singletons. Samples came from axillary lymph nodes draining the breast cancer. This clonotype has ten or more counts. Its target is not known. Overall study results and limits: The data were judged consistent with most tumor T cells coming from lymph node and expanding in tumor.

The sequence came from a female donor with breast cancer. Some clones in this sample may be carry-over from other donors' samples. Source material: axillary lymph node tissue.

CDR3 in DNA: TGCAGTGCTAGAGATCAGGGGAAGAACACCGGGGAGCTGTTTTTT. Translating it yields CSARDQGKNTGELFF. This sequence joins TRBV20-1 and TRBJ2-2, with D possibly matching TRBD1 (6 bases). With 0 bases removed from V and 1 base from J, the gap between germline ends came to 9 bases. The CDR3 is 15 residues long. Looked up from germline, CDR1 is DFQATT and CDR2 is SNEGSKA (reference sequence).